Below, 4 T cell receptor beta chains from the same sample are listed, as sequenced in a study of response to subunit inactivated influenza vaccine. Each CDR3 protein gets one entry after TCRdb re-called the RT-PCR reads with MiXCR. The repertoire includes 610,000 or so distinct CDR3 sequences, around 15% of them detected once, and roughly 11% sits in the top ten. The specimen was PBMCs from blood, collected 11 to 12 days after vaccination. These receptors all come from a man aged 45 to 65 who received an inactivated influenza vaccine.

The chain couples TRBV7-9 to TRBJ2-3, with D tentatively TRBD2 (6 bases). V gave up 6 bases and J gave up 6 bases, with 13 bases separating them. Germline lookup yields CDR1 SEHNR and CDR2 FQNEAQ (reference sequence). This CDR3 has 13 amino acids. DNA for the CDR3: TGTGCCAGCAGTCGTCCGGGAGTGGATACGCAGTATTTT. Its translation is CASSRPGVDTQYF.

The V call is TRBV3-1, the J call TRBJ2-5; D is possibly TRBD2 (6 bases). Germline-derived CDR1 and CDR2 are LGHDT and YNNKEL (reference sequence). The CDR3 is 18 amino acids. V gave up 4 bases and J gave up 0 bases, with 21 bases separating them. The CDR3 reads CASSRRLVELGYQETQYF. The CDR3 bases are TGTGCCAGCAGCCGACGACTAGTCGAACTAGGGTACCAAGAGACCCAGTACTTC.

The CDR3 spells CASNPARSGSYSTDTQYF. The CDR3 nucleotides are TGCGCCAGTAACCCCGCGAGAAGCGGGAGTTATTCAACAGATACGCAGTATTTT. The chain links TRBV5-1 to TRBJ2-3; 8 bases line up with TRBD2. The germline CDR1 and CDR2 sequences are SGHRS and YFSETQ. The length of the CDR3 is 18 residues. V lost 8 bases to trimming and J lost 3 bases; unmatched junction nucleotides: 20.

This clonotype has just a few counts. V gene TRBV12-3 or TRBV12-4 combines with J gene TRBJ1-5, with TRBD1 as a possible D gene (6 bases). Deletions cut 4 bases from V and 0 bases from J, with 10 bases between. CDR3 length equals 15 residues. The CDR3 loop reads CASSSDSYSNQPQHF. In DNA form, the CDR3 reads TGTGCCAGCAGTTCGGACAGCTATAGCAATCAGCCCCAGCATTTT.